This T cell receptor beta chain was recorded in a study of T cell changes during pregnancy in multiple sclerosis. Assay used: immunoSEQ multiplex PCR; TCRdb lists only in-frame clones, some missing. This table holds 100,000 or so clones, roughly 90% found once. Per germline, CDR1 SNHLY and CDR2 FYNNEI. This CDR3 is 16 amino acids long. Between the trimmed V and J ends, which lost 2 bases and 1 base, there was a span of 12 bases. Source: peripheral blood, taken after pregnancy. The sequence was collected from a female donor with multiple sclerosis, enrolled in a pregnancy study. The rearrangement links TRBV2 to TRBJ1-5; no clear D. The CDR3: CASSESLGTSNQPQHF. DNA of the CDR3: TGTGCCAGCAGTGAATCGTTGGGCACGAGCAATCAGCCCCAGCATTTT.